This TCR beta chain stems from a study of Ad26.COV2.S vaccination and SARS-CoV-2 variants. Study results and caveats: Vaccine recipients and placebo recipients showed similar non-spike TCR breadth. Responses of spike-specific T cells (both CD8+ and CD4+) reportedly showed substantial breadth after vaccination.

Sample treatment: about 20 received Ad26.COV2.S at low or high dose, single or two shots; several received placebo; per-sample allocation not given. Specimen acquisition occurred on day 63 following the initial vaccine or placebo injection. This CDR3 spans 15 amino acids. J gave up 9 bases and V 6 bases, and 10 bases lay outside the gene matches. Germline CDR1 reads LNHDA; CDR2 reads SQIVND (reference sequence). Assay used: immunoSEQ multiplex PCR; TCRdb lists only in-frame clones, some missing. The sample yields 300,000 to 350,000 clones, approximately 86% seen once. In regard to this clone: The antigen is undetermined.

Sample: peripheral blood, taken in a trial of Ad26.COV2.S vaccine versus placebo. The V gene is TRBV19, the J gene TRBJ1-6; TRBD1 aligns across 8 bases. The source is a person between 18 and 60 years old who received the Ad26.COV2.S COVID-19 vaccine or a placebo. CDR3 sequence: CASSFRQGLLSPLHF. CDR3 DNA: TGTGCCAGTAGCTTCCGACAGGGGCTCCTTTCACCCCTCCACTTT.